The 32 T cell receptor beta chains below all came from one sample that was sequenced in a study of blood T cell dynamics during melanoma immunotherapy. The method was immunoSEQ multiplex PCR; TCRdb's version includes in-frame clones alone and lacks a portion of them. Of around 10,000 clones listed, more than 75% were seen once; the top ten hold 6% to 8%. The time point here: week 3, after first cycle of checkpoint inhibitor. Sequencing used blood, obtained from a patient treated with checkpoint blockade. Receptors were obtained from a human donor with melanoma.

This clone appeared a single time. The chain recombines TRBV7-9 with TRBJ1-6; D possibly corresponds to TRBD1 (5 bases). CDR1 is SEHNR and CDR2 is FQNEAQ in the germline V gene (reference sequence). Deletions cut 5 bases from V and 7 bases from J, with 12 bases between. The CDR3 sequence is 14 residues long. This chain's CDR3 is CASSLRGENSPLHF. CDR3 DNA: TGTGCCAGCAGCCTGCGGGGGGAGAATTCACCCCTCCACTTT.

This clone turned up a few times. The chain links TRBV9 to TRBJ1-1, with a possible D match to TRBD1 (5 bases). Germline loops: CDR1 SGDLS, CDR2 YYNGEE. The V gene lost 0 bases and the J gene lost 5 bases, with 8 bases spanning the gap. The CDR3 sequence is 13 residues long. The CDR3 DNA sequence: TGTGCCAGCAGCGTAGGGAGGGGTACTGAAGCTTTCTTT. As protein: CASSVGRGTEAFF.

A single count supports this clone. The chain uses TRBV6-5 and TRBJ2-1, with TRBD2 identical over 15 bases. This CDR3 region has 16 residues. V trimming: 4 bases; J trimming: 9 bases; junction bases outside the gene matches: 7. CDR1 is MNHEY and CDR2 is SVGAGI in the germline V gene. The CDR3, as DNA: TGTGCCAGCAGTTCCCGGACTAGCGGGGGGGCCGGTGAGCAGTTCTTC. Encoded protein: CASSSRTSGGAGEQFF.

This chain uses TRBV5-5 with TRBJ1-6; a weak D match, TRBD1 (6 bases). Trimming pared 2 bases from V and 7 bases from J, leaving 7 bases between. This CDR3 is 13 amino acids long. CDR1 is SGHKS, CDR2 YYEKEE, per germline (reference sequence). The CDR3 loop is CASSFQGNSPLHF. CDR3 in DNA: TGTGCCAGCAGCTTTCAGGGGAATTCACCCCTCCACTTT.

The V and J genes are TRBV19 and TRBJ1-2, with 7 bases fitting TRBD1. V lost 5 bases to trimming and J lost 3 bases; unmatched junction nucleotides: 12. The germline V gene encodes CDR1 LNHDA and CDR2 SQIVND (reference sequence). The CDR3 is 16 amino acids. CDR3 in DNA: TGTGCCAGTAGTGATATGGGTAGAGGGGGCGACTATGGCTACACCTTC. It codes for CASSDMGRGGDYGYTF.

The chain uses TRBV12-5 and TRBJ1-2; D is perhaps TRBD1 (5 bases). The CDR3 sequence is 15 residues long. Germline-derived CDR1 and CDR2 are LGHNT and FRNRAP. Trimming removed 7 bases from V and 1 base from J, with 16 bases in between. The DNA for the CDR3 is TGTGCTAGTGTCGAATCTGGCAGGGTTAACTATGGCTACACCTTC. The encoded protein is CASVESGRVNYGYTF.

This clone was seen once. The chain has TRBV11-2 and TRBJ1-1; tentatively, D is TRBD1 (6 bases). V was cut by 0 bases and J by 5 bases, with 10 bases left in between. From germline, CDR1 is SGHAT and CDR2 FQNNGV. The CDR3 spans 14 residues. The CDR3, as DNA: TGTGCCAGCAGCTTAGAAGGGGGGATGACTGAAGCTTTCTTT. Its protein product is CASSLEGGMTEAFF.

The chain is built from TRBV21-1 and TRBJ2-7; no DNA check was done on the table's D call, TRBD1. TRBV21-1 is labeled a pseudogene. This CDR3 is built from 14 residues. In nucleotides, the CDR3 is TGTGCCAGCAGCAAAGGACAGGGGAGCTACGAGCAGTACGTC. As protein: CASSKGQGSYEQYV.

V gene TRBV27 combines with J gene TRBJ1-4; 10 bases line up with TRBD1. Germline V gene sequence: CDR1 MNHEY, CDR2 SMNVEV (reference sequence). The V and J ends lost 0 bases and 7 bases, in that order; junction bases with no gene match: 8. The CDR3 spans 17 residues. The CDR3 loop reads CASSLSPPGTGVEKLFF. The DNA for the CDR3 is TGTGCCAGCAGTTTATCACCGCCTGGGACAGGGGTTGAAAAACTGTTTTTT.

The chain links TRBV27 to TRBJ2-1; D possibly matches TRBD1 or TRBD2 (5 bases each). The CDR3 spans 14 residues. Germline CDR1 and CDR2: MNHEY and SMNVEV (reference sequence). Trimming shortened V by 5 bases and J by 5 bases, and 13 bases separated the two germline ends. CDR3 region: CASSVRDPHNEQFF. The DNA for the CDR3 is TGTGCCAGCAGTGTCCGGGACCCTCACAATGAGCAGTTCTTC.

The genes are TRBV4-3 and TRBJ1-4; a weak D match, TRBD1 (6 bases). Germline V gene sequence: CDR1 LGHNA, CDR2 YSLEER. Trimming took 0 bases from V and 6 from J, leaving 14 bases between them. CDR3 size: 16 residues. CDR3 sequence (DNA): TGCGCCAGCAGCCAAGATGTCAACAGGGCCTATGAAAAACTGTTTTTT. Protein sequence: CASSQDVNRAYEKLFF.

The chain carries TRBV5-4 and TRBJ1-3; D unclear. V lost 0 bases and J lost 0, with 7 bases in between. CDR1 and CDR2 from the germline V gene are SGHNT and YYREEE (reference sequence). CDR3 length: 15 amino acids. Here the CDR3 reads CASSLDPNSGNTIYF. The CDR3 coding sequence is TGTGCCAGCAGCTTGGATCCGAACTCTGGAAACACCATATATTTT.

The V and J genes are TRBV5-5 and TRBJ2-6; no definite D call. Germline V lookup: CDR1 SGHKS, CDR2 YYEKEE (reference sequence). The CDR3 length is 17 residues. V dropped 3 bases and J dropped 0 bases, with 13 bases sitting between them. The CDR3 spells CASSSRAVSSGANVLTF. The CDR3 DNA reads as TGTGCCAGCAGCTCCCGGGCGGTTAGCTCTGGGGCCAACGTCCTGACTTTC.

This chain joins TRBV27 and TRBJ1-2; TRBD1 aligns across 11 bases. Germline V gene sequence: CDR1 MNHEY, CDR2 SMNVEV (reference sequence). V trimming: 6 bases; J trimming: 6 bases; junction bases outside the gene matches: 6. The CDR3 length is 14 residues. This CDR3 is CASSYRDRGNGYTF. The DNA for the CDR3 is TGTGCCAGCAGCTACCGGGACAGGGGGAATGGCTACACCTTC.

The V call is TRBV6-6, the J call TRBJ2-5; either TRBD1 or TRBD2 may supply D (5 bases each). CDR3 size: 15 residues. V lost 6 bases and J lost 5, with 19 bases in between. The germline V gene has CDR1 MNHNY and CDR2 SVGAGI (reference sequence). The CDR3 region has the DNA TGTGCCAGCAGGAGGGGCCCCGCAGCCGGGGAGACCCAGTACTTC. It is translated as CASRRGPAAGETQYF.

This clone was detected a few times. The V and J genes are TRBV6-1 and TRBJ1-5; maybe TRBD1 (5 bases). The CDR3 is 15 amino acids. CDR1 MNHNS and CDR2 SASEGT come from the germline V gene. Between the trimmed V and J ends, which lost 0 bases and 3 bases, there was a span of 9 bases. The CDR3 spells CASSEADSLNQPQHF. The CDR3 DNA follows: TGTGCCAGCAGTGAAGCTGACAGTCTCAATCAGCCCCAGCATTTT.

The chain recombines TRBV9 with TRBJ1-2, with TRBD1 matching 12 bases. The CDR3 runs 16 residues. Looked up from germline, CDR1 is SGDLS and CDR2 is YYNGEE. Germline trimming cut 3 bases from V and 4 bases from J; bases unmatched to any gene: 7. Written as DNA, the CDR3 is TGTGCCAGCAGCGATGAGGGGACAGGGGGCGGCTATGGCTACACCTTC. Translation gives CASSDEGTGGGYGYTF. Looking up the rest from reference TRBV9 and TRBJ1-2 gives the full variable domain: DSGVTQTPKHLITATGQRVTLRCSPRSGDLSVYWYQQSLDQGLQFLIQYYNGEERAKGNILERFSAQQFPDLHSELNLSSLELGDSALYFCASSDEGTGGGYGYTFGSGTRLTVV.

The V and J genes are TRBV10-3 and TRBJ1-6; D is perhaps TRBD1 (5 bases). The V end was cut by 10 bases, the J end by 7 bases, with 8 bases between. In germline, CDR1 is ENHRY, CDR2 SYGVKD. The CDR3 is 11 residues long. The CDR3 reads CATGDNSPLHF. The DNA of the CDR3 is TGTGCCACCGGGGACAATTCACCCCTCCACTTT.

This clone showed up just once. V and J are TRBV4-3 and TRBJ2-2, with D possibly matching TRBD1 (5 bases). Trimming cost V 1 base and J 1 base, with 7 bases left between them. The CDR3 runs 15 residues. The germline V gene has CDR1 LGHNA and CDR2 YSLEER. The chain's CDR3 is CASSQGGENTGELFF. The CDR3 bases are TGCGCCAGCAGCCAAGGGGGCGAGAACACCGGGGAGCTGTTTTTT.

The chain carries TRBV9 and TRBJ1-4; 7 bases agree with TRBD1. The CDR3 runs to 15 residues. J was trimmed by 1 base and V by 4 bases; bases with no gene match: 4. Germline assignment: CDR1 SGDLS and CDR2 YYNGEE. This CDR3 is CASSPRQGTNEKLFF. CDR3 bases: TGTGCCAGCAGCCCCCGACAGGGAACTAATGAAAAACTGTTTTTT.

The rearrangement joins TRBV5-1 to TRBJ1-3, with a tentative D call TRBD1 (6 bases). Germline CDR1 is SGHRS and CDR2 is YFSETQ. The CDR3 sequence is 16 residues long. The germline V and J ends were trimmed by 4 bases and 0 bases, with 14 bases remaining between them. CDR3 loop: CASSLGHPNSGNTIYF. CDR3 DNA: TGCGCCAGCAGCCTGGGACACCCTAACTCTGGAAACACCATATATTTT. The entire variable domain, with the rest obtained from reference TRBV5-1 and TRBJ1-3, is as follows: KAGVTQTPRYLIKTRGQQVTLSCSPISGHRSVSWYQQTPGQGLQFLFEYFSETQRNKGNFPGRFSGRQFSNSRSEMNVSTLELGDSALYLCASSLGHPNSGNTIYFGEGSWLTVV.

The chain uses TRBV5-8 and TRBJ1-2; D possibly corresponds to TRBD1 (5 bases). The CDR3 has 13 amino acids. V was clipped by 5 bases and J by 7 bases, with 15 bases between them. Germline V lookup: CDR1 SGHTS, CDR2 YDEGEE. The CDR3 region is CASRLKGAFGYTF. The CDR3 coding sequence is TGTGCCAGCAGGTTAAAAGGGGCATTTGGCTACACCTTC.

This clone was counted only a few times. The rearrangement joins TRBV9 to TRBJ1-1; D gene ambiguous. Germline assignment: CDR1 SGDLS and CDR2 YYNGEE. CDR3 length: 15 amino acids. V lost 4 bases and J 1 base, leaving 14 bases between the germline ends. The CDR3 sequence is CASSPTRHQNTEAFF. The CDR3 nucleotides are TGTGCCAGCAGCCCCACCCGACACCAGAACACTGAAGCTTTCTTT.

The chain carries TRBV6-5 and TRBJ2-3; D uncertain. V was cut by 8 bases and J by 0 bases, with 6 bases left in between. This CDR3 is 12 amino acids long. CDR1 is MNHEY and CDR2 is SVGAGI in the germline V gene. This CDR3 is CASRSSTDTQYF. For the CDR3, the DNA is TGTGCCAGCCGGAGTAGCACAGATACGCAGTATTTT.

The CDR3 nucleotides are TGTGCCAGCAGCTCTCTGGGCTCAACCTACGAGCAGTACTTC. Its protein product is CASSSLGSTYEQYF. V is TRBV5-4 and J is TRBJ2-5; D is uncertain. Matching the DNA end better, TRBJ2-7 makes the J call doubtful. Germline V gene data show CDR1 as SGHNT and CDR2 as YYREEE (reference sequence). This CDR3 has 14 residues.

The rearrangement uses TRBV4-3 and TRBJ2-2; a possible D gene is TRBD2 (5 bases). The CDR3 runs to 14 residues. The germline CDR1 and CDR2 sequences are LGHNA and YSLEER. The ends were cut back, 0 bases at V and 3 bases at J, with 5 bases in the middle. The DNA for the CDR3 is TGCGCCAGCAGCCAAGAGAGGGACACCGGGGAGCTGTTTTTT. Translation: CASSQERDTGELFF.

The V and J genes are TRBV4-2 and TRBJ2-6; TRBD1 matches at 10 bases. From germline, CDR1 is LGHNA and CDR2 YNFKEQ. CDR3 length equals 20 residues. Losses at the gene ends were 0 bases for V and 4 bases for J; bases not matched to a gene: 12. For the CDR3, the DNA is TGTGCCAGCAGCCAAGAAGGGTTGGACAGGGGGTTCTCCGGGGCCAACGTCCTGACTTTC. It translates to CASSQEGLDRGFSGANVLTF.

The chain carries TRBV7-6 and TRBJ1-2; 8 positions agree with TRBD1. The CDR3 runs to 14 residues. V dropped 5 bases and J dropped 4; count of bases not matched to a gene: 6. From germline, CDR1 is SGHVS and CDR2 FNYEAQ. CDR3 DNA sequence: TGTGCCAGCAGCCCTGACACAGGGGGCTATGGCTACACCTTC. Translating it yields CASSPDTGGYGYTF.

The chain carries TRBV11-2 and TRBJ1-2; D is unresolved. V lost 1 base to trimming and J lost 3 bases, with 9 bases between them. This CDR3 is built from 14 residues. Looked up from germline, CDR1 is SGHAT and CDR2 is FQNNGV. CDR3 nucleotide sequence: TGTGCCAGCAGCTTAGCGGGGATCGACTATGGCTACACCTTC. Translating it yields CASSLAGIDYGYTF.

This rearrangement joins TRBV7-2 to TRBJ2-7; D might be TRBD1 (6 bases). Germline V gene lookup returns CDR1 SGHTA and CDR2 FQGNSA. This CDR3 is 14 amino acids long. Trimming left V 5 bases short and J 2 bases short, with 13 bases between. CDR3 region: CASSGRDIAYEQYF. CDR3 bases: TGTGCCAGCAGCGGCCGGGACATAGCCTACGAGCAGTACTTC.

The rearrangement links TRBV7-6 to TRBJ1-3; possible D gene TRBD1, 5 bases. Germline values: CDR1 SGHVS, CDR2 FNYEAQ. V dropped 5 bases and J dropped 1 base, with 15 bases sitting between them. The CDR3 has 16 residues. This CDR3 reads CASSPRTPQSGNTIYF. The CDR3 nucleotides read TGTGCCAGCAGCCCACGGACACCTCAGTCTGGAAACACCATATATTTT.

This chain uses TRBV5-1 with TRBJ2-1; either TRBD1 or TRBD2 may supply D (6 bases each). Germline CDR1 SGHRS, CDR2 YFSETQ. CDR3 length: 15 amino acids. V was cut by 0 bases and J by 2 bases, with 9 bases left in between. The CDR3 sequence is CASSLDGGPYNEQFF. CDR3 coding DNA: TGCGCCAGCAGCTTGGATGGGGGGCCCTACAATGAGCAGTTCTTC. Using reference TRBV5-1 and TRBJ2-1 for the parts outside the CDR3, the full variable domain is KAGVTQTPRYLIKTRGQQVTLSCSPISGHRSVSWYQQTPGQGLQFLFEYFSETQRNKGNFPGRFSGRQFSNSRSEMNVSTLELGDSALYLCASSLDGGPYNEQFFGPGTRLTVL.